This passage covers 7 T cell receptor beta chains from one sample sequenced in a study of blood T cell repertoires in COVID-19. Clones were sequenced by immunoSEQ multiplex PCR, and TCRdb holds only the in-frame ones, with some missing. The sample contains 260,000 or so clones, roughly 80% of which appear only once. The material sequenced was peripheral blood. Every receptor here comes from a woman older than 75 with COVID-19, enrolled during active disease.

The V call is TRBV18, the J call TRBJ1-3; the D gene is possibly TRBD1 (6 bases). The CDR3 runs to 16 residues. Trimming took off 2 bases at V and 0 bases at J, with 11 bases between the two ends. CDR1 and CDR2 (germline): KGHSH, LQKENI. The CDR3 reads CASSPNTGSSGNTIYF. The DNA for the CDR3 is TGTGCCAGCTCACCAAACACAGGGTCCTCTGGAAACACCATATATTTT.

The chain links TRBV2 to TRBJ1-2; 10 bases agree with TRBD1. The ends lost 9 bases at V and 8 bases at J; junction bases unmatched: 12. The CDR3 length is 14 residues. The germline gives CDR1 SNHLY, CDR2 FYNNEI. This CDR3 is CASEATGTGDGYTF. CDR3 DNA sequence: TGTGCCAGTGAGGCCACCGGGACAGGGGACGGCTACACCTTC.

V gene TRBV25-1 combines with J gene TRBJ2-1; D is possibly TRBD2 (6 bases). Germline CDR1 and CDR2: MGHDK and SYGVNS. This CDR3 contains 14 residues. V was clipped by 6 bases and J by 4 bases, with 13 bases between them. The CDR3 is CASRESGVYNEQFF. Written as DNA, the CDR3 is TGTGCCAGCAGGGAGTCGGGGGTTTACAATGAGCAGTTCTTC.

V and J are TRBV9 and TRBJ2-3; D uncertain. The CDR3 has 14 amino acids. Germline lookup yields CDR1 SGDLS and CDR2 YYNGEE. V was shortened by 1 base and J by 2 bases, with 8 bases between the two germline ends. The CDR3, as DNA: TGTGCCAGCAGCGTACGTAGCAACACAGATACGCAGTATTTT. Encoded protein: CASSVRSNTDTQYF.

This clone showed up just a few times. This chain joins TRBV11-3 and TRBJ2-2; TRBD1 aligns across 8 bases. The CDR3 length is 17 residues. In germline, CDR1 is SGHNT, CDR2 YENEEA. The V segment lost 5 bases and the J segment 1 base; nucleotides outside the gene matches: 9. CDR3 DNA: TGTGCCAGCAGCGCAACAGGGGGACCTAGGAACACCGGGGAGCTGTTTTTT. Its translation is CASSATGGPRNTGELFF.

This clone occurred a few times. The genes are TRBV6-2 or TRBV6-3 and TRBJ2-1, with 9 nucleotides matching TRBD2. This CDR3 comprises 15 residues. Germline CDR1 MNHEY, CDR2 SVGEGT. Trimming cost V 6 bases and J 9 bases; bases outside gene matches: 12. This chain's CDR3 is CASSEREAYRGEQFF. As DNA, the CDR3 is TGTGCCAGCAGCGAGCGGGAGGCCTATCGGGGTGAGCAGTTCTTC.

The gene calls are TRBV15 and TRBJ2-3; maybe TRBD2 (5 bases). Deletions cut 6 bases from V and 1 base from J, with 14 bases between. Germline lookup yields CDR1 LNHNV and CDR2 YYDKDF (reference sequence). The CDR3 length is 15 residues. CDR3 in DNA: TGTGCCACCAGACCCGCGGGCGGCCGCACAGATACGCAGTATTTT. Protein product: CATRPAGGRTDTQYF.